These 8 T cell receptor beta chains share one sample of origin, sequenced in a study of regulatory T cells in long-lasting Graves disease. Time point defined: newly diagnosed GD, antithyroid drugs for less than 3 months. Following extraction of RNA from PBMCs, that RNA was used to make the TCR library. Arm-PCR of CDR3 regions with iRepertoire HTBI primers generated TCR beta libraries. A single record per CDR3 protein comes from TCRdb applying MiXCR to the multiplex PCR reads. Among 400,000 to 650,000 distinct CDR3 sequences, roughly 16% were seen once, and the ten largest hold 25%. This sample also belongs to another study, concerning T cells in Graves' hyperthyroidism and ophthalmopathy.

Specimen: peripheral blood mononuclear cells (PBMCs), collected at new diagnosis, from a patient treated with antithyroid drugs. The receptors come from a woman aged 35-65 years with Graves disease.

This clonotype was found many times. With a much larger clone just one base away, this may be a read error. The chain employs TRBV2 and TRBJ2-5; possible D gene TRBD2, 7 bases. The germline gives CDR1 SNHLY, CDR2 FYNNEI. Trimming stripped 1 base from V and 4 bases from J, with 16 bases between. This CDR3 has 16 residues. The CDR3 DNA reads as TGTGCCAGCAGTGAAGTTGGAGGGGGGGCAAGAGAGACCCAGTACTTC. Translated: CASSEVGGGARETQYF.

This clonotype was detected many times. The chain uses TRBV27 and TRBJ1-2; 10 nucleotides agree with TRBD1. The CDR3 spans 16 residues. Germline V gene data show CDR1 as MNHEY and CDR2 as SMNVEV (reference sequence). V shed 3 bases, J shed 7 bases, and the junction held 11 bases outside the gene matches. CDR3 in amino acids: CASSFSGQGMASGYTF. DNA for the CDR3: TGTGCCAGCAGTTTCTCGGGACAGGGGATGGCTAGTGGCTACACCTTC.

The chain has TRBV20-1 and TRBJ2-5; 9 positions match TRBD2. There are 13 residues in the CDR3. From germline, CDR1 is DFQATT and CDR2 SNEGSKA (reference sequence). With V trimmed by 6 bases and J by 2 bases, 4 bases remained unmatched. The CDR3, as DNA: TGCAGTGCAACTAGCGGGTTTCAAGAGACCCAGTACTTC. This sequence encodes CSATSGFQETQYF.

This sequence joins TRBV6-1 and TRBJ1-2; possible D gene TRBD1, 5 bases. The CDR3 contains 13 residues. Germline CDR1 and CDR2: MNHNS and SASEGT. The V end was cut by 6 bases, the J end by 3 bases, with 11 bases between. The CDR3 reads CASSSTEDYGYTF. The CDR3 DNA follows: TGTGCCAGCAGCTCGACAGAAGACTATGGCTACACCTTC.

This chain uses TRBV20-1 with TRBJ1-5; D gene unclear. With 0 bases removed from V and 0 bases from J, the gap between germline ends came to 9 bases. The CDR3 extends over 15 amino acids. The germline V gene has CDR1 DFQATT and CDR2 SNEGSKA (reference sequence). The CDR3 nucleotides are TGCAGTGCTAGAGATCGAGTCAATAGCAATCAGCCCCAGCATTTT. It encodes CSARDRVNSNQPQHF.

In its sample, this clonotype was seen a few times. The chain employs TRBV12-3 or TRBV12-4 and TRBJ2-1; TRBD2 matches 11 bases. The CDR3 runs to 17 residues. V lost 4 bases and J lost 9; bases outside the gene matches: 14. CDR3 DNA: TGTGCCAGCAGTTACGGGGGGGGACTAGCGGAAACGAGTGAGCAGTTCTTC. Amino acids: CASSYGGGLAETSEQFF.

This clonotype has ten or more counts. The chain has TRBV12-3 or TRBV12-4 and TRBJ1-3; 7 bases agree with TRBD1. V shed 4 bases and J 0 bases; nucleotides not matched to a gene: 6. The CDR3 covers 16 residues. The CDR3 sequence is CASSSTGRISGNTIYF. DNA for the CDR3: TGTGCCAGCAGTTCGACAGGGAGAATCTCTGGAAACACCATATATTTT.

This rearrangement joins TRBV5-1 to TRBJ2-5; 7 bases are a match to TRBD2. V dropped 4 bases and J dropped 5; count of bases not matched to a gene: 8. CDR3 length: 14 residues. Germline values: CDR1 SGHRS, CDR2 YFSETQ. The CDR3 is CASSPGLPRETQYF. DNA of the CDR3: TGCGCCAGCAGCCCGGGACTACCTCGGGAGACCCAGTACTTC.